These 28 T cell receptor beta chains came from one sample sequenced in a study of control samples from healthy donors and cancer patients (TCRdb year 2020). Libraries were built with the immunoSEQ multiplex PCR assay. Imported from immuneACCESS, the table was reduced by TCRdb to in-frame sequences with V and J called. These copies leave out some clones; in studies compared against another copy, an unresolved V gene accounts for under half, and the cause of the remainder is not known. For this sample there are 90,000 to 100,000 clones; over 60% appear just once. The ten largest clonotypes hold roughly a tenth of the sample. Sequenced: blood. The receptors derive from a woman in her 30s in good health.

This chain connects TRBV5-1 to TRBJ1-5; TRBD1 might be the D (6 bases). Trimming left V 0 bases short and J 5 bases short, with 9 bases between. The V gene's germline CDR1 is SGHRS and CDR2 YFSETQ. This CDR3 spans 14 amino acids. The CDR3 sequence is CASSLVSGDQPQHF. As DNA, the CDR3 is TGCGCCAGCAGCTTGGTGTCAGGGGATCAGCCCCAGCATTTT.

The chain recombines TRBV5-6 with TRBJ2-3; no firm D call. V lost 0 bases and J 0 bases, leaving 5 bases between the germline ends. Germline values: CDR1 SGHDT, CDR2 YYEEEE. The length of the CDR3 is 14 residues. CDR3 in amino acids: CASSLEISTDTQYF. In nucleotides, the CDR3 is TGTGCCAGCAGCTTGGAGATAAGCACAGATACGCAGTATTTT.

This clone occurred a few times. CDR3 coding DNA: TGTGCCAGCAGCTTAACAGGGAGGAACCACAATGAGCAGTTCTTC. Encoded protein: CASSLTGRNHNEQFF. The chain employs TRBV11-2 and TRBJ2-1; D might be TRBD1 or TRBD2, each matching 6 bases. V lost 2 bases, J lost 5 bases, and 13 bases lay in between. The CDR3 sequence is 15 residues long. Germline-derived CDR1 and CDR2 are SGHAT and FQNNGV. Drawing the rest from reference TRBV11-2 and TRBJ2-1, the complete variable domain is EAGVAQSPRYKIIEKRQSVAFWCNPISGHATLYWYQQILGQGPKLLIQFQNNGVVDDSQLPKDRFSAERLKGVDSTLKIQPAKLEDSAVYLCASSLTGRNHNEQFFGPGTRLTVL.

J is TRBJ2-3 and V is TRBV4-3; no firm D call. Germline CDR1 reads LGHNA; CDR2 reads YSLEER. The V end was cut by 0 bases, the J end by 0 bases, with 13 bases between. This CDR3 has 17 amino acids. The CDR3 region is CASSQDRAWSSTDTQYF. The CDR3, as DNA: TGCGCCAGCAGCCAAGATCGGGCCTGGAGCAGCACAGATACGCAGTATTTT.

The chain employs TRBV21-1 and TRBJ2-7. TRBV21-1 is recorded as a pseudogene. CDR3 length: 14 amino acids. The CDR3 protein is CASRGCNSLREQYF. The CDR3 nucleotides are TGTGCCAGCAGGGGCTGTAACTCCCTGAGGGAGCAGTACTTC.

The chain has TRBV3-1 (or the pseudogene TRBV3-2) and TRBJ1-4; D is ambiguous. The V gene lost 0 bases and the J gene lost 7 bases, with 12 bases spanning the gap. Looked up from germline, CDR1 is LGHDT and CDR2 is YNNKEL (reference sequence). The CDR3 is 15 amino acids. CDR3 in amino acids: CASSQEGMVGEKLFF. As DNA, the CDR3 is TGTGCCAGCAGCCAAGAGGGGATGGTTGGTGAAAAACTGTTTTTT.

The CDR3 bases are TGTGCCAGTAGTCGGGGCAGAACGAACACTGAAGCTTTCTTT. Translating gives CASSRGRTNTEAFF. J is TRBJ1-1 and V is TRBV19; TRBD1 is a possible D gene (5 bases). CDR1 LNHDA and CDR2 SQIVND come from the germline V gene (reference sequence). This CDR3 region has 14 residues. Trimming took 5 bases from V and 1 from J, leaving 11 bases between them.

This chain joins TRBV6-5 and TRBJ2-7, with D perhaps matching TRBD1 (5 bases). The germline gives CDR1 MNHEY, CDR2 SVGAGI. V was trimmed by 6 bases and J by 1 base, leaving 13 bases between them. This CDR3 comprises 14 residues. The DNA for the CDR3 is TGTGCCAGCAGGGAGCAGGCAGGGTCCTACGAGCAGTACTTC. The encoded protein is CASREQAGSYEQYF.

This chain joins TRBV15 and TRBJ2-7; 7 nucleotides match TRBD1. The CDR3 consists of 16 residues. Trimming cost V 1 base and J 6 bases; bases outside gene matches: 12. Germline V gene sequence: CDR1 LNHNV, CDR2 YYDKDF (reference sequence). CDR3 region: CATSRGETGQATEQYF. DNA of the CDR3: TGTGCCACCAGCAGAGGGGAGACCGGACAGGCGACCGAGCAGTACTTC.

This chain links TRBV27 with TRBJ1-1; possibly TRBD1 for D (6 bases). In germline, CDR1 is MNHEY, CDR2 SMNVEV (reference sequence). V dropped 1 base and J dropped 1 base, with 10 bases sitting between them. The CDR3 totals 15 residues. The CDR3 nucleotides read TGTGCCAGCAGTTTATTCCAGGGGCCGAACACTGAAGCTTTCTTT. Its protein product is CASSLFQGPNTEAFF.

Worth noting for this clone: An end of the junction differs from the germline gene, which may be a read error. The chain employs TRBV7-7 and TRBJ1-1; D remains unclear. This CDR3 is built from 13 residues. Germline CDR1 SSHAT, CDR2 FNYEAQ (reference sequence). The CDR3 region is CASSLVALGEAFF. For the CDR3, the DNA is TGTGCTAGCAGCTTGGTCGCTCTAGGTGAAGCTTTCTTT.

The chain employs TRBV2 and TRBJ2-5, with no clear D. There are 15 residues in the CDR3. V was pared by 2 bases and J by 5 bases, with 15 bases between. The germline gives CDR1 SNHLY, CDR2 FYNNEI. The CDR3 region is CASSESRTPSETQYF. For the CDR3, the DNA is TGTGCCAGCAGTGAATCCAGGACCCCCTCTGAGACCCAGTACTTC.

The V and J genes are TRBV2 and TRBJ1-1; D may be TRBD1 (6 bases). The CDR3 extends over 18 amino acids. V was cut by 8 bases and J by 0 bases, with 25 bases left in between. Per the germline V gene, CDR1 is SNHLY and CDR2 is FYNNEI. The CDR3 is CASSRTRDNTYMNTEAFF. The DNA for the CDR3 is TGTGCCAGCTCTAGGACCCGGGACAATACATACATGAACACTGAAGCTTTCTTT.

The V and J genes are TRBV5-1 and TRBJ2-5; D may be TRBD2 (6 bases). From germline, CDR1 is SGHRS and CDR2 YFSETQ. The CDR3 has 16 residues. V was trimmed by 2 bases and J by 5 bases, leaving 19 bases between them. CDR3 protein: CASSFSSASASETQYF. The CDR3 DNA reads as TGCGCCAGCAGCTTTTCCTCCGCTAGCGCCTCGGAGACCCAGTACTTC. Supplemented by reference TRBV5-1 and TRBJ2-5, the full variable domain reads KAGVTQTPRYLIKTRGQQVTLSCSPISGHRSVSWYQQTPGQGLQFLFEYFSETQRNKGNFPGRFSGRQFSNSRSEMNVSTLELGDSALYLCASSFSSASASETQYFGPGTRLLVL.

This clone has just a few counts. The rearrangement joins TRBV2 to TRBJ2-1; TRBD1 agrees at 8 bases. The CDR3 runs to 13 residues. The V gene's germline CDR1 is SNHLY and CDR2 FYNNEI. With 4 bases clipped from V and 5 bases from J, the junction kept 1 base outside the gene matches. The CDR3 DNA sequence: TGTGCCAGCAGTGGGACAGGGAACAATGAGCAGTTCTTC. It codes for CASSGTGNNEQFF.

V is TRBV5-4 and J is TRBJ1-2; a possible D gene is TRBD1 (6 bases). The CDR3 contains 14 residues. The V gene lost 0 bases and the J gene lost 4 bases, with 10 bases spanning the gap. Per the germline V gene, CDR1 is SGHNT and CDR2 is YYREEE (reference sequence). The DNA of the CDR3 is TGTGCCAGCAGCTTGGGGGACACAGGCTATGGCTACACCTTC. Its protein is CASSLGDTGYGYTF.

The chain links TRBV5-1 to TRBJ2-5; TRBD2 agrees at 12 bases. Trimming cost V 4 bases and J 2 bases; bases outside gene matches: 6. The CDR3 runs 16 residues. Germline CDR1 SGHRS, CDR2 YFSETQ. CDR3 nucleotide sequence: TGCGCCAGCAGCCCAGGACTAGCGGGGCTACAAGAGACCCAGTACTTC. Translating gives CASSPGLAGLQETQYF.

The rearrangement joins TRBV9 to TRBJ1-2; 9 positions agree with TRBD1. Losses at the gene ends were 4 bases for V and 5 bases for J; bases not matched to a gene: 9. There are 15 residues in the CDR3. Germline V CDR1 and CDR2: SGDLS, YYNGEE. The CDR3 DNA is TGTGCCAGCAGCAGCGCCCCGGGACAGGGATATGGCTACACCTTC. This codes for CASSSAPGQGYGYTF. Full variable domain (outside the CDR3, taken from reference TRBV9 and TRBJ1-2): DSGVTQTPKHLITATGQRVTLRCSPRSGDLSVYWYQQSLDQGLQFLIQYYNGEERAKGNILERFSAQQFPDLHSELNLSSLELGDSALYFCASSSAPGQGYGYTFGSGTRLTVV.

J is TRBJ2-3 and V is TRBV3-1 (or the pseudogene TRBV3-2); D ambiguous. The germline V gene encodes CDR1 LGHDT and CDR2 YNNKEL (reference sequence). The length of the CDR3 is 12 residues. V was cut by 5 bases and J by 5 bases, with 8 bases left in between. CDR3 in amino acids: CASSKVRDTQYF. CDR3 nucleotides: TGTGCCAGCAGCAAAGTACGAGATACGCAGTATTTT.

The genes are TRBV19 and TRBJ2-3, with D unclear. The CDR3 has 16 residues. V shed 3 bases and J shed 0 bases, with 13 bases lying between them. Germline loops: CDR1 LNHDA, CDR2 SQIVND (reference sequence). The CDR3 sequence is CASSIGSATSTDTQYF. The CDR3 DNA reads as TGTGCCAGTAGTATTGGGTCAGCTACTAGCACAGATACGCAGTATTTT. Full variable domain (rest looked up from reference TRBV19 and TRBJ2-3): DGGITQSPKYLFRKEGQNVTLSCEQNLNHDAMYWYRQDPGQGLRLIYYSQIVNDFQKGDIAEGYSVSREKKESFPLTVTSAQKNPTAFYLCASSIGSATSTDTQYFGPGTRLTVL.

The V call is TRBV5-1, the J call TRBJ1-1; 10 bases match TRBD1. The CDR3 length is 17 residues. CDR1 SGHRS and CDR2 YFSETQ come from the germline V gene. V lost 4 bases, J lost 1 base, and 10 bases stayed unmatched. DNA for the CDR3: TGCGCCAGCAGCCTTGACAGGGGGCGCGCTACGAACACTGAAGCTTTCTTT. Protein sequence: CASSLDRGRATNTEAFF. Looking up the rest from reference TRBV5-1 and TRBJ1-1 gives the full variable domain: KAGVTQTPRYLIKTRGQQVTLSCSPISGHRSVSWYQQTPGQGLQFLFEYFSETQRNKGNFPGRFSGRQFSNSRSEMNVSTLELGDSALYLCASSLDRGRATNTEAFFGQGTRLTVV.

In DNA, the CDR3 is TGTGCCAGCAGTGAAGTCGAGGGACGCTATGGCTACACCTTC. Translated: CASSEVEGRYGYTF. The rearrangement links TRBV6-1 to TRBJ1-2, with TRBD1 as a possible D gene (5 bases). V lost 1 base and J 4 bases, leaving 10 bases between the germline ends. The CDR3 runs 14 residues. CDR1 and CDR2 (germline): MNHNS, SASEGT.

The rearrangement uses TRBV6-5 and TRBJ2-7; 7 bases match TRBD1. Germline CDR1 reads MNHEY; CDR2 reads SVGAGI. V shed 5 bases and J 7 bases; nucleotides not matched to a gene: 8. This CDR3 has 13 amino acids. The CDR3 here is CASSHPTGFEQYF. The CDR3 DNA follows: TGTGCCAGCAGTCACCCGACAGGGTTTGAGCAGTACTTC.

This clone was seen a handful of times. This chain connects TRBV2 to TRBJ2-3; D call uncertain. Germline CDR1 reads SNHLY; CDR2 reads FYNNEI. CDR3 length: 11 residues. With 7 bases removed from V and 5 bases from J, the gap between germline ends came to 7 bases. The CDR3 sequence is CASIQLDTQYF. The CDR3 DNA sequence: TGTGCCAGCATCCAGCTAGATACGCAGTATTTT.

This clone was observed a single time. V and J are TRBV18 and TRBJ1-2; D gene unclear. V was cut by 2 bases and J by 2 bases, with 9 bases left in between. There are 14 residues in the CDR3. Germline CDR1 is KGHSH and CDR2 is LQKENI. The CDR3 DNA reads as TGTGCCAGCTCACCAGCCACAGACAACTATGGCTACACCTTC. As protein: CASSPATDNYGYTF. Based on the CDR3 plus reference TRBV18 and TRBJ1-2, the full variable domain is NAGVMQNPRHLVRRRGQEARLRCSPMKGHSHVYWYRQLPEEGLKFMVYLQKENIIDESGMPKERFSAEFPKEGPSILRIQQVVRGDSAAYFCASSPATDNYGYTFGSGTRLTVV.

This clone was seen more than once but under ten times. This sequence joins TRBV2 and TRBJ1-2; tentative D call: TRBD1 (6 bases). Trimming removed 6 bases from V and 8 bases from J, with 19 bases in between. This CDR3 has 14 residues. CDR1 SNHLY and CDR2 FYNNEI come from the germline V gene. DNA for the CDR3: TGTGCCAGCAGGGCGGACAGTGGGGCGGGGGGCTACACCTTC. Translated, it gives CASRADSGAGGYTF. Based on the CDR3 plus reference TRBV2 and TRBJ1-2, the full variable domain is EPEVTQTPSHQVTQMGQEVILRCVPISNHLYFYWYRQILGQKVEFLVSFYNNEISEKSEIFDDQFSVERPDGSNFTLKIRSTKLEDSAMYFCASRADSGAGGYTFGSGTRLTVV.

V gene TRBV7-4 combines with J gene TRBJ1-1; D call uncertain. CDR3 size: 11 residues. The germline V and J ends were trimmed by 0 bases and 12 bases, with 8 bases remaining between them. The V gene's germline CDR1 is SGHVT and CDR2 SQSDAQ. The CDR3 is CASSLALGPFF. In nucleotides, the CDR3 is TGTGCCAGCAGCTTAGCGCTCGGGCCTTTCTTT.

A few counts support this clone. The chain is built from TRBV6-6 and TRBJ2-7; D possibly corresponds to TRBD2 (6 bases). V lost 2 bases and J lost 3, with 14 bases in between. CDR1 is MNHNY and CDR2 is SVGAGI in the germline V gene (reference sequence). There are 15 residues in the CDR3. The CDR3, as DNA: TGTGCCAGCAGTTACGGAGGGAAGGAAATCTACGAGCAGTACTTC. Protein sequence: CASSYGGKEIYEQYF.